The 6 T cell receptor beta chains below come from one sample, sequenced in a study of shared clonotypes between healthy human individuals. Some clones are missing from TCRdb's copy, which holds only in-frame ones; the method was immunoSEQ multiplex PCR. Here the sample spans millions of clones, approximately 90% being singletons. The specimen sequenced was naive CD4+ T cells sorted from blood. Documented subset: CD45RA+ positively selected. These receptors originate from a man aged 18 to 29 in good health.

This chain uses TRBV2 with TRBJ1-2; 8 nucleotides agree with TRBD1. J gave up 0 bases and V 2 bases, and 14 bases lay outside the gene matches. Germline V gives CDR1 SNHLY, CDR2 FYNNEI. The length of the CDR3 is 19 residues. CDR3 sequence reads: CASSEWGAPGQGPNYGYTF. CDR3 in DNA: TGTGCCAGCAGTGAATGGGGCGCGCCCGGACAGGGCCCTAACTATGGCTACACCTTC.

CDR3 region: CASSFTDNPQETQYF. The CDR3 region has the DNA TGCGCCAGCAGCTTTACCGACAACCCGCAAGAGACCCAGTACTTC. J is TRBJ2-5 and V is TRBV5-1; no clear D gene. There are 15 residues in the CDR3. Germline-derived CDR1 and CDR2 are SGHRS and YFSETQ. V was pared by 2 bases and J by 2 bases, with 13 bases between.

This rearrangement joins TRBV30 to TRBJ2-7; TRBD1 aligns across 8 bases. Looked up from germline, CDR1 is GTSNPN and CDR2 is SVGIG (reference sequence). The CDR3 is 12 amino acids. V trimming: 1 base; J trimming: 13 bases; junction bases outside the gene matches: 9. As DNA, the CDR3 is TGTGCCTGGAGTGAGGGGACAGGAAGGGGTTACTTC. It translates to CAWSEGTGRGYF.

This sequence joins TRBV5-1 and TRBJ2-7; 10 bases are a match to TRBD1. Per germline, CDR1 SGHRS and CDR2 YFSETQ. This CDR3 contains 14 residues. Trimming removed 0 bases from V and 6 bases from J; junction bases left unmatched: 3. CDR3: CASSLGQGAVEQYF. The DNA for the CDR3 is TGCGCCAGCAGCTTGGGACAGGGGGCGGTCGAGCAGTACTTC.

The chain carries TRBV5-1 and TRBJ2-5; TRBD1 aligns across 8 bases. V dropped 1 base and J dropped 5; count of bases not matched to a gene: 4. Germline V lookup: CDR1 SGHRS, CDR2 YFSETQ. The CDR3 covers 14 residues. The CDR3 sequence: CASSLPQGVETQYF. CDR3 nucleotides: TGCGCCAGCAGCTTGCCACAGGGGGTGGAGACCCAGTACTTC.

The CDR3 is CATGRIQETQYF. CDR3 nucleotide sequence: TGTGCCACCGGACGGATTCAAGAGACCCAGTACTTC. J is TRBJ2-5 and V is TRBV15; no clear D gene. The V gene lost 8 bases and the J gene lost 2 bases, with 9 bases spanning the gap. The CDR3 consists of 12 residues. Per the germline V gene, CDR1 is LNHNV and CDR2 is YYDKDF (reference sequence).